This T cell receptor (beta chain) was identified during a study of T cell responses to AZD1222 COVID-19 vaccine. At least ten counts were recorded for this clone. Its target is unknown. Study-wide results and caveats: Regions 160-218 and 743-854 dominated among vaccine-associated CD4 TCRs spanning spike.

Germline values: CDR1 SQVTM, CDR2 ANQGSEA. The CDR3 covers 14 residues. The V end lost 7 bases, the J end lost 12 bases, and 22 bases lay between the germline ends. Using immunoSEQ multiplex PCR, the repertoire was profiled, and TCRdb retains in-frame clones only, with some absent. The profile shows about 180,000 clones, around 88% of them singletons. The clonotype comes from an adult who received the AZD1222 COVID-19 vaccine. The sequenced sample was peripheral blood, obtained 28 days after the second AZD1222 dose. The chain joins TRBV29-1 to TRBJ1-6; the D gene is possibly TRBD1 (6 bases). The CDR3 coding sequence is TGCAGCGCCGCACTGACAGGCCGTAGGGAACCCCTCCACTTT. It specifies CSAALTGRREPLHF.